The 20 T cell receptor beta chains below were found in one sample sequenced in a study of CD8 T cells in ankylosing spondylitis. TCRdb ran MiXCR on the 5' RACE reads and lists one entry per CDR3 protein. This table holds about 310,000 distinct CDR3 sequences, less than 25% found once. The sequencing input was blood, either unsorted or a sorted T cell fraction (not recorded which). These receptors all stem from a female donor with ankylosing spondylitis or in good health (not recorded which).

This clonotype was detected only a few times. Possible read error: a much larger clone is one base away. The chain combines TRBV7-8 with TRBJ2-7, with unresolved D. The CDR3 totals 13 residues. The germline V gene encodes CDR1 SGHVS and CDR2 FQNEAQ. The V end was cut by 5 bases, the J end by 0 bases, with 8 bases between. CDR3 amino acids: CASSQESSYEQYF. In DNA, the CDR3 is TGTGCCAGCAGCCAAGAGAGCTCCTACGAGCAGTACTTC. Full variable domain (rest looked up from reference TRBV7-8 and TRBJ2-7): GAGVSQSPRYKVAKRGQDVALRCDPISGHVSLFWYQQALGQGPEFLTYFQNEAQLDKSGLPSDRFFAERPEGSVSTLKIQRTQQEDSAVYLCASSQESSYEQYFGPGTRLTVT.

The chain carries TRBV10-1 and TRBJ2-5; D not certain. Germline V CDR1 and CDR2: WNHNN, SYGVQD (reference sequence). V was trimmed by 10 bases and J by 5 bases, leaving 20 bases between them. CDR3 length: 14 residues. The CDR3 DNA is TGCGCCACCTCCTTTTCGCCGCCTTCCGAGACCCAGTACTTC. This encodes CATSFSPPSETQYF.

This clonotype was seen a few times. J is TRBJ1-5 and V is TRBV29-1; D might be TRBD1 (6 bases). V shed 4 bases and J shed 7 bases, with 14 bases lying between them. The germline V gene encodes CDR1 SQVTM and CDR2 ANQGSEA. The CDR3 extends over 13 amino acids. This CDR3 is CSVGGGVQQPQHF. The CDR3 DNA sequence: TGCAGCGTTGGGGGGGGCGTCCAACAGCCCCAGCATTTT.

V usage is TRBV20-1 and J usage is TRBJ2-7; TRBD1 might be the D (5 bases). Germline V gene lookup returns CDR1 DFQATT and CDR2 SNEGSKA (reference sequence). V lost 6 bases and J lost 3, with 12 bases in between. The CDR3 has 12 residues. The CDR3 spells CSAGPSYYEQYF. The CDR3 DNA follows: TGCAGTGCGGGGCCGTCTTACTACGAGCAGTACTTC.

The V call is TRBV11-2, the J call TRBJ2-3; D might be TRBD1 or TRBD2, each matching 5 bases. V lost 7 bases and J 3 bases, leaving 20 bases between the germline ends. In germline, CDR1 is SGHAT, CDR2 FQNNGV. The CDR3 runs to 16 residues. DNA of the CDR3: TGTGCCAGCATTGGATCCCTGGGCTGGGGGACAGATACGCAGTATTTT. Translated, it gives CASIGSLGWGTDTQYF.

V and J are TRBV20-1 and TRBJ1-1; TRBD1 agrees at 8 bases. The ends lost 6 bases at V and 2 bases at J; junction bases unmatched: 11. The germline gives CDR1 DFQATT, CDR2 SNEGSKA (reference sequence). The CDR3 covers 15 residues. CDR3 in amino acids: CSAFGQGSANTEAFF. CDR3 coding DNA: TGCAGTGCCTTCGGACAGGGATCAGCAAACACTGAAGCTTTCTTT.

The gene calls are TRBV6-2 or TRBV6-3 and TRBJ2-7, with D perhaps assigned TRBD1 or TRBD2 (5 bases each). The CDR3 consists of 13 residues. The ends were cut back, 5 bases at V and 7 bases at J, with 15 bases in the middle. The germline V gene has CDR1 MNHEY and CDR2 SVGEGT. The CDR3 loop is CASSLQRGAEQYF. CDR3 nucleotide sequence: TGTGCCAGCAGTCTCCAGAGAGGGGCGGAGCAGTACTTC.

This chain connects TRBV5-1 to TRBJ1-2; no firm D call. The CDR3 length is 12 residues. Trimming took 3 bases from V and 4 from J, leaving 7 bases between them. The germline gives CDR1 SGHRS, CDR2 YFSETQ. The CDR3 bases are TGCGCCAGCAGCTCGACTGTCTATGGCTACACCTTC. It encodes CASSSTVYGYTF.

This chain connects TRBV7-2 to TRBJ2-5; D is undetermined. CDR3 size: 15 residues. From germline, CDR1 is SGHTA and CDR2 FQGNSA. V was pared by 0 bases and J by 5 bases, with 13 bases between. The CDR3 here is CASSLAQERGETQYF. The CDR3 bases are TGTGCCAGCAGCTTAGCGCAGGAACGTGGGGAGACCCAGTACTTC.

This chain connects TRBV5-1 to TRBJ2-3; weak D call: TRBD1 (6 bases). V was clipped by 4 bases and J by 2 bases, with 14 bases between them. The CDR3 is 15 residues long. From germline, CDR1 is SGHRS and CDR2 YFSETQ. In DNA form, the CDR3 reads TGCGCCAGCAGCGTCTCGGGACACCCCACAGATACGCAGTATTTT. It encodes CASSVSGHPTDTQYF.

The chain recombines TRBV14 with TRBJ2-1; weak D call: TRBD2 (6 bases). The germline V and J ends were trimmed by 4 bases and 4 bases, with 11 bases remaining between them. Per germline, CDR1 SGHDN and CDR2 FVKESK. This CDR3 has 14 amino acids. CDR3 residues: CASSRRAVYNEQFF. For the CDR3, the DNA is TGTGCCAGCAGCCGGAGGGCCGTGTACAATGAGCAGTTCTTC.

This clonotype showed up just a few times. The chain links TRBV7-9 to TRBJ2-1; the match to TRBD2 covers 13 bases. V dropped 5 bases and J dropped 6; count of bases not matched to a gene: 4. CDR3 length: 15 amino acids. Germline assignment: CDR1 SEHNR and CDR2 FQNEAQ (reference sequence). Written as DNA, the CDR3 is TGTGCCAGCAGCCGCCGACTAGCGGGGGGCAATGAGCAGTTCTTC. This sequence encodes CASSRRLAGGNEQFF. Looking up the rest from reference TRBV7-9 and TRBJ2-1 gives the full variable domain: DTGVSQNPRHKITKRGQNVTFRCDPISEHNRLYWYRQTLGQGPEFLTYFQNEAQLEKSRLLSDRFSAERPKGSFSTLEIQRTEQGDSAMYLCASSRRLAGGNEQFFGPGTRLTVL.

The chain is built from TRBV6-1 and TRBJ2-2, with 8 bases lining up with TRBD1. Germline CDR1 MNHNS, CDR2 SASEGT. This CDR3 has 17 residues. Trimming took 7 bases from V and 5 from J; bases not matched to a gene: 15. For the CDR3, the DNA is TGTGCCAGCAAATATGGACAGGGAGGCATGGCAACCGGGGAGCTGTTTTTT. Its protein is CASKYGQGGMATGELFF.

The rearrangement uses TRBV4-3 and TRBJ2-2; D is tentatively TRBD1 or TRBD2 (6 bases each). The germline V gene encodes CDR1 LGHNA and CDR2 YSLEER. The V end lost 0 bases, the J end lost 4 bases, and 15 bases lay between the germline ends. This CDR3 has 17 amino acids. CDR3 sequence reads: CASSQDNRGAITGELFF. CDR3 nucleotide sequence: TGCGCCAGCAGCCAAGATAATAGGGGGGCGATCACCGGGGAGCTGTTTTTT.

The chain links TRBV28 to TRBJ1-3, with TRBD1 identical over 7 bases. Germline CDR1 and CDR2: MDHEN and SYDVKM. The CDR3 has 15 residues. V dropped 7 bases and J dropped 3; count of bases not matched to a gene: 9. The CDR3 protein is CASTFIRDSGNTIYF. CDR3 bases: TGTGCCAGCACCTTTATCAGGGACAGTGGAAACACCATATATTTT.

This clonotype was detected only a few times. The chain employs TRBV5-1 and TRBJ2-1; 9 bases match TRBD2. Germline CDR1 SGHRS, CDR2 YFSETQ. The CDR3 runs to 16 residues. Unmatched junction bases numbered 5, after V lost 4 bases and J lost 0 bases. CDR3 coding DNA: TGCGCCAGCAGCAGACTAGCGGATAGCTCCTACAATGAGCAGTTCTTC. Protein product: CASSRLADSSYNEQFF.

This clonotype has just a few counts. V gene TRBV4-3 combines with J gene TRBJ2-2, with D possibly matching TRBD1 (6 bases). Germline CDR1 and CDR2: LGHNA and YSLEER. This CDR3 is built from 15 residues. Deletions cut 3 bases from V and 0 bases from J, with 8 bases between. CDR3 in amino acids: CASSQGAPNTGELFF. CDR3 in DNA: TGCGCCAGCAGCCAGGGGGCCCCGAACACCGGGGAGCTGTTTTTT.

The rearrangement links TRBV7-9 to TRBJ1-2; TRBD1 matches 10 bases. CDR3 size: 16 residues. V was pared by 2 bases and J by 8 bases, with 11 bases of the junction left unmatched. The germline V gene encodes CDR1 SEHNR and CDR2 FQNEAQ (reference sequence). CDR3: CASSLLAGTGEEGYTF. DNA for the CDR3: TGTGCCAGCAGCTTATTAGCCGGGACAGGGGAAGAGGGCTACACCTTC.

This clonotype has a handful of counts. The CDR3 DNA reads as TGCAGTGCTAGAGGACTAGCGGGAGTTGGGAGCTCCTACAATGAGCAGTTCTTC. Protein: CSARGLAGVGSSYNEQFF. The rearrangement links TRBV20-1 to TRBJ2-1, with 12 nucleotides matching TRBD2. V lost 1 base, J lost 0 bases, and 7 bases stayed unmatched. Looked up from germline, CDR1 is DFQATT and CDR2 is SNEGSKA (reference sequence). The CDR3 runs to 18 residues.

The chain recombines TRBV2 with TRBJ2-5; 8 nucleotides line up with TRBD2. Germline V gene sequence: CDR1 SNHLY, CDR2 FYNNEI. CDR3 length equals 15 residues. Trimming at V came to 6 bases and at J to 0 bases, leaving 6 bases not matched to a gene. CDR3 sequence (DNA): TGTGCCAGCAGGGGGGCTAGCGGGTACCAAGAGACCCAGTACTTC. Protein: CASRGASGYQETQYF.